This T cell receptor beta chain was retrieved from a study of T cell responses to AZD1222 COVID-19 vaccine (TCRdb year 2021). Some background on the complete study: Because spike-specific TCR depth and breadth did not differ between the two schedules, AZD1222 recipients who got a second dose at roughly 4 weeks were pooled with those who got a second dose at roughly 12 weeks. TCR sequencing was performed for about 250 trial participants, of whom 207 were given two doses of AZD1222 and roughly 25 were given two doses of MenACWY control vaccine. Enrollment into the trials was organized by age into subgroups of 18-55, 56-69 and 70-plus years, and those subgroups contained roughly 160, 29 and 62 TCR-sequenced participants, respectively.

The time point tag for this specimen amounts to: baseline before first vaccination. Vaccinee samples were obtained from the UK trials COV001 and COV002, which included a single-blind randomized controlled phase 2/3 trial of AZD1222 (ChAdOx1 nCoV-19) in healthy adults. Trial participant PBMC samples were collected at day 0 and day 28 after the second dose for TCRbeta chain sequencing. The germline V gene yields SGHTA for CDR1 and FQGTGA for CDR2. Taken from cysteine to phenylalanine, the CDR3 has 14 residues. The read is trimmed to its CDR3 DNA, 42 bases read in frame from base 1. V sheds 5 bases and J sheds 3 bases, leaving 13 bases between their ends. This clone was recorded once. Its recognized antigen is unknown. No much larger clone is present one base from it, and per-base qualities are unavailable. The study at large found these results: The whole spike protein was spanned by vaccine-associated CD4 TCRs, and dominant responses were seen in regions 160-218 and 743-854. Participants were mostly white British, with more females than males. The authors suggested clonal diversity may have been underestimated. No day 14 peak-response samples were available, so repertoires were characterized only after the peak T cell response. Reportedly, almost half of the unique spike-specific TCRs recognized epitopes lying outside the regions that are mutated in the B.1.351 and B.1.1.7 variants. In the small 56-69-year group, the increase in depth fell short of significance, most likely because of low power. Only five to seven AZD1222 recipients were SARS-CoV-2 seropositive at baseline, limiting conclusions about previously exposed vaccinees. After two AZD1222 doses, spike-specific TCR breadth and depth were significantly higher than at day 0 and than in MenACWY recipients.

The CDR3 regions of human TCRbeta chains were analyzed by immunosequencing. The original pipeline was this. Repertoire TCRs were matched against a reference library of SARS-CoV-2-specific TCRs generated with the MIRA antigen-specificity platform. Breadth was defined as the fraction of unique TCRs that were SARS-CoV-2-associated, and depth was defined as the fraction of total T cells that were SARS-CoV-2-associated. Using the MIRA data, every spike-specific TCR was mapped to the spike region that the TCR reacted to and assigned to either a CD4 or a CD8 class. Log10-transformed breadth and depth values were compared by one-way ANOVA with Sidak's multiple comparisons tests. This is the immuneACCESS table as TCRdb keeps it, with only in-frame sequences that have V and J called. A part of the clones is gone; compared with another copy, unresolved V genes explain less than half, and the rest is unexplained. D and trimming were read from the DNA, whereas the V and J calls and clone size are those reported in that table. The sample data list under 95,000 clones, and approximately 83% of these were observed just once. In total, the top ten clones hold approximately 8% of the sample.

Rearrangement joined TRBV7-3 to TRBJ1-2; no D segment can be confidently identified. The TCR sequence derives from an adult in good health. The material sequenced was peripheral blood, taken on day 0 of AZD1222 vaccination. CDR3 loop: CASSLGPGHYGYTF. Read as DNA, the sequence is TGTGCCAGCAGCCTTGGACCGGGCCACTATGGCTACACCTTC.